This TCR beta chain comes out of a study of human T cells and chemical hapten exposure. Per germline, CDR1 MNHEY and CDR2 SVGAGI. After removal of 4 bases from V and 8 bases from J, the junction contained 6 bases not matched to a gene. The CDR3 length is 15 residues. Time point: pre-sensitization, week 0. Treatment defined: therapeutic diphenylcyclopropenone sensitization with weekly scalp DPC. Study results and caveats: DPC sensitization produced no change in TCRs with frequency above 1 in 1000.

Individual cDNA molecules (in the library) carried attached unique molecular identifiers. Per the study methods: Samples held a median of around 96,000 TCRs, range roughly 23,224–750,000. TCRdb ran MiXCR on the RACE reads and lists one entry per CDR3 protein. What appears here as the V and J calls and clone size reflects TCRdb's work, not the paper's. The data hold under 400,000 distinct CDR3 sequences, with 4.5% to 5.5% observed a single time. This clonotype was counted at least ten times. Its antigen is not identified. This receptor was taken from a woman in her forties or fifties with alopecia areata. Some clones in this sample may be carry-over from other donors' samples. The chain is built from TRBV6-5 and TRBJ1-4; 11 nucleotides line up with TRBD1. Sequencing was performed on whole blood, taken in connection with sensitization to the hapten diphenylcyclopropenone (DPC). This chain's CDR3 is CASSFRTGGGEKLFF. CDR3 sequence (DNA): TGTGCCAGCAGTTTCCGGACAGGGGGCGGAGAAAAACTGTTTTTT.